The 18 T cell receptor beta chains reported below all come from one sample, sequenced in a study of T cells after yellow fever vaccination. TCRdb used MiXCR to reprocess the 5' RACE reads, holding one entry per CDR3 protein. The sample has hundreds of thousands of distinct CDR3 sequences, less than 9.5% seen once. This specimen consisted of PBMCs, obtained 45 days after the first yellow fever vaccination. The receptors stem from a young man who received the YFV17D yellow fever vaccine.

This clonotype has just a few counts. The chain joins TRBV23-1 to TRBJ1-4; D is unresolved. TRBV23-1 is flagged as an ORF with uncertain function. Trimming took 8 bases from V and 11 from J, leaving 9 bases between them. The CDR3 runs 10 residues. This CDR3 is CASPQGKLFF. Written as DNA, the CDR3 is TGCGCCAGCCCCCAAGGGAAACTGTTTTTT.

The gene calls are TRBV10-2 and TRBJ1-1; D is uncertain. This CDR3 has 13 amino acids. Germline V gene lookup returns CDR1 WSHSY and CDR2 SAAADI. V was pared by 3 bases and J by 4 bases, with 9 bases between. CDR3 in amino acids: CASSDAGLTEAFF. The CDR3 DNA is TGCGCCAGCAGTGATGCAGGCCTCACTGAAGCTTTCTTT.

This clonotype appeared a few times. The chain employs TRBV20-1 and TRBJ1-3; 7 bases fit TRBD1. V shed 2 bases, J shed 3 bases, and the junction held 7 bases outside the gene matches. The CDR3 extends over 15 amino acids. The germline CDR1 and CDR2 sequences are DFQATT and SNEGSKA (reference sequence). CDR3 residues: CSARRQGDNGNTIYF. As DNA, the CDR3 is TGCAGTGCTAGAAGGCAGGGGGATAATGGAAACACCATATATTTT.

This clonotype was observed a few times. The V and J genes are TRBV20-1 and TRBJ2-5; 7 nucleotides line up with TRBD2. V lost 4 bases and J lost 5; bases outside the gene matches: 13. CDR3 length: 15 residues. Germline lookup yields CDR1 DFQATT and CDR2 SNEGSKA (reference sequence). The CDR3 is CSATLLASKRETQYF. The CDR3 nucleotides are TGCAGTGCTACGCTACTAGCGTCAAAGAGGGAGACCCAGTACTTC.

The genes are TRBV9 and TRBJ1-2, with D uncertain. V lost 4 bases to trimming and J lost 7 bases, with 23 bases between them. Germline V lookup: CDR1 SGDLS, CDR2 YYNGEE. The CDR3 contains 16 residues. The CDR3 here is CASSPTDGWGSGGYTF. DNA of the CDR3: TGTGCCAGCAGCCCTACCGACGGCTGGGGTTCCGGTGGCTACACCTTC.

This clonotype was observed a few times. The rearrangement uses TRBV6-1 and TRBJ1-5; D not resolved. This CDR3 region has 14 residues. V was shortened by 5 bases and J by 3 bases, with 11 bases between the two germline ends. Germline values: CDR1 MNHNS, CDR2 SASEGT. In nucleotides, the CDR3 is TGTGCCAGCAGTACATACAGCGCCAATCAGCCCCAGCATTTT. Translating gives CASSTYSANQPQHF.

The chain uses TRBV20-1 and TRBJ2-1; either TRBD1 or TRBD2 may fit D (5 bases each). The germline V gene encodes CDR1 DFQATT and CDR2 SNEGSKA (reference sequence). CDR3 size: 15 residues. Between the trimmed V and J ends, which lost 5 bases and 4 bases, there was a span of 18 bases. CDR3 sequence reads: CSARSPGTAYNEQFF. The CDR3 DNA is TGCAGTGCTCGCTCCCCGGGGACGGCATACAATGAGCAGTTCTTC.

CDR3 nucleotides: TGCAGTGCTAGAGTGGGAGTCACCGGAGATGAGCAGTTCTTC. Translated, it gives CSARVGVTGDEQFF. The gene calls are TRBV20-1 and TRBJ2-1, with D tentatively TRBD2 (5 bases). Germline V gives CDR1 DFQATT, CDR2 SNEGSKA (reference sequence). Deletions cut 1 base from V and 8 bases from J, with 15 bases between. The CDR3 covers 14 residues.

The CDR3 loop reads CASSLRGFNYEQYF. CDR3 DNA sequence: TGTGCCAGCAGTTTGCGTGGCTTCAACTACGAGCAGTACTTC. The rearrangement uses TRBV12-3 or TRBV12-4 and TRBJ2-7; no clear D gene. CDR3 length: 14 residues. The V end lost 3 bases, the J end lost 3 bases, and 12 bases lay between the germline ends.

This clonotype occurred once. This sequence joins TRBV5-1 and TRBJ2-1; TRBD2 is a possible D gene (6 bases). V was shortened by 4 bases and J by 3 bases, with 11 bases between the two germline ends. Per germline, CDR1 SGHRS and CDR2 YFSETQ. This CDR3 is built from 14 residues. The CDR3 loop is CASSDRLVYNEQFF. DNA of the CDR3: TGCGCCAGCAGCGACCGACTAGTCTACAATGAGCAGTTCTTC.

Many counts were recorded for this clonotype. The junction does not match germline at one end; this may be a read error. The chain joins TRBV7-7 to TRBJ2-2; TRBD1 aligns across 8 bases. This CDR3 comprises 14 residues. CDR1 is SSHAT and CDR2 is FNYEAQ in the germline V gene (reference sequence). CDR3 amino acids: CASSRTGRTGELFF. DNA of the CDR3: TGTGCTAGCAGTCGGACAGGGAGAACCGGGGAGCTGTTTTTT. The complete variable domain, with remaining parts taken from reference TRBV7-7 and TRBJ2-2, reads GAGVSQSPRYKVTKRGQDVTLRCDPISSHATLYWYQQALGQGPEFLTYFNYEAQPDKSGLPSDRFSAERPEGSISTLTIQRTEQRDSAMYRCASSRTGRTGELFFGEGSRLTVL.

The gene calls are TRBV7-9 and TRBJ1-2, with D possibly TRBD1 on 5 matching bases. Germline-derived CDR1 and CDR2 are SEHNR and FQNEAQ (reference sequence). CDR3 length: 15 residues. V gave up 1 base and J gave up 5 bases, with 14 bases separating them. The CDR3 DNA sequence: TGTGCCAGCAGCTTAGGTTCCGCGGGGGAATATGGCTACACCTTC. Amino acids: CASSLGSAGEYGYTF.

CDR3 residues: CSARERNYEQYF. CDR3 in DNA: TGCAGTGCTAGAGAGAGGAATTACGAGCAGTACTTC. The rearrangement joins TRBV20-1 to TRBJ2-7; D is undetermined. V was clipped by 0 bases and J by 4 bases, with 7 bases between them. The CDR3 totals 12 residues. CDR1 and CDR2 from the germline V gene are DFQATT and SNEGSKA (reference sequence).

This sequence joins TRBV6-2 or TRBV6-3 and TRBJ2-7; 7 nucleotides match TRBD1. Per the germline V gene, CDR1 is MNHEY and CDR2 is SVGEGT. V shed 3 bases and J 2 bases; nucleotides not matched to a gene: 10. The CDR3 extends over 16 amino acids. The CDR3 DNA reads as TGTGCCAGCAGTTATTTTCCTACAGGGGCGACCTACGAGCAGTACTTC. Its translation is CASSYFPTGATYEQYF.

This clonotype was detected only a few times. V gene TRBV5-1 combines with J gene TRBJ2-5; D not certain. Germline V gene data show CDR1 as SGHRS and CDR2 as YFSETQ. Trimming left V 7 bases short and J 0 bases short, with 13 bases between. The CDR3 loop spans 14 amino acids. CDR3 coding DNA: TGCGCCAGCTGGGCGGACGAGTACCAAGAGACCCAGTACTTC. Translated: CASWADEYQETQYF.

The chain carries TRBV7-9 and TRBJ2-3, with D perhaps matching TRBD1 (5 bases). Germline values: CDR1 SEHNR, CDR2 FQNEAQ (reference sequence). This CDR3 has 15 residues. V was shortened by 3 bases and J by 3 bases, with 13 bases between the two germline ends. The CDR3 nucleotides are TGTGCCAGCAGCTTCTCTAGGGGCCGGACAGATACGCAGTATTTT. It is translated as CASSFSRGRTDTQYF.

This clonotype came up a few times. The chain employs TRBV7-2 and TRBJ2-7; TRBD1 matches at 9 bases. Losses at the gene ends were 5 bases for V and 3 bases for J; bases not matched to a gene: 8. Germline CDR1 reads SGHTA; CDR2 reads FQGNSA. This CDR3 contains 15 residues. The CDR3 nucleotides read TGTGCCAGCAGCCCGGGACAGGGCTCCTTCTACGAGCAGTACTTC. Amino acids: CASSPGQGSFYEQYF.

This clonotype was seen a handful of times. V gene TRBV5-4 combines with J gene TRBJ2-1; weak D call: TRBD2 (5 bases). V lost 5 bases and J 2 bases, leaving 17 bases between the germline ends. This CDR3 has 16 amino acids. CDR1 is SGHNT and CDR2 is YYREEE in the germline V gene (reference sequence). The CDR3, as DNA: TGTGCCAGCAGTCACGGCGGGCCGGCCACCTACAATGAGCAGTTCTTC. Protein: CASSHGGPATYNEQFF.